This entry lists 17 T cell receptor beta chains sequenced from one sample in a study of blood T cell repertoires in COVID-19. The method was immunoSEQ multiplex PCR; TCRdb's version includes in-frame clones alone and lacks a portion of them. This table has 35,000 to 45,000 clones, roughly 85% appearing once. Sequenced input: peripheral blood. The receptor set was obtained from a man aged 40-55 years with active COVID-19.

This clone was detected only once. The rearrangement links TRBV5-1 to TRBJ2-1; 8 bases agree with TRBD1. This CDR3 spans 15 amino acids. With 2 bases clipped from V and 4 bases from J, the junction kept 5 bases outside the gene matches. CDR1 and CDR2 from the germline V gene are SGHRS and YFSETQ. CDR3 DNA sequence: TGCGCCAGCAGCTTCGACAGGGGAAGGTACAATGAGCAGTTCTTC. The encoded protein is CASSFDRGRYNEQFF.

The gene calls are TRBV5-6 and TRBJ2-1, with D perhaps TRBD2 (6 bases). CDR1 is SGHDT and CDR2 is YYEEEE in the germline V gene. The CDR3 consists of 16 residues. Trimming removed 0 bases at V and 8 bases at J, with 18 bases between. In DNA form, the CDR3 reads TGTGCCAGCAGCTTGGGATGGGGGACTGCGACGGATGAGCAGTTCTTC. Its protein product is CASSLGWGTATDEQFF. The full variable domain, with the rest looked up from reference TRBV5-6 and TRBJ2-1, is DAGVTQSPTHLIKTRGQQVTLRCSPKSGHDTVSWYQQALGQGPQFIFQYYEEEERQRGNFPDRFSGHQFPNYSSELNVNALLLGDSALYLCASSLGWGTATDEQFFGPGTRLTVL.

The chain links TRBV15 to TRBJ2-4; TRBD2 might be the D (6 bases). Germline V gives CDR1 LNHNV, CDR2 YYDKDF (reference sequence). V lost 2 bases and J lost 7, with 15 bases in between. CDR3 length: 15 amino acids. This CDR3 reads CATSRYGTSRNIQYF. The CDR3 DNA follows: TGTGCCACCAGCAGATACGGGACTTCGCGGAACATTCAGTACTTC.

The chain carries TRBV11-2 and TRBJ1-1; D ambiguous. V gave up 2 bases and J gave up 1 base, with 5 bases separating them. Germline V gene lookup returns CDR1 SGHAT and CDR2 FQNNGV. The CDR3 covers 13 residues. CDR3 nucleotides: TGTGCCAGCAGCTTAACATGGAACACTGAAGCTTTCTTT. Translation gives CASSLTWNTEAFF.

This clone was observed a single time. The chain is built from TRBV7-3 and TRBJ2-1, with 9 bases lining up with TRBD2. Per germline, CDR1 SGHTA and CDR2 FQGTGA. The CDR3 is made up of 15 amino acids. With 6 bases clipped from V and 1 base from J, the junction kept 4 bases outside the gene matches. CDR3 sequence: CASSTSGPSYNEQFF. Written as DNA, the CDR3 is TGTGCCAGCAGTACTAGCGGGCCGTCCTACAATGAGCAGTTCTTC.

V usage is TRBV27 and J usage is TRBJ1-2, with a tentative D call TRBD1 (6 bases). This CDR3 comprises 17 residues. V lost 5 bases, J lost 0 bases, and 19 bases lay in between. Germline CDR1 reads MNHEY; CDR2 reads SMNVEV (reference sequence). For the CDR3, the DNA is TGTGCCAGCAGTCCCAGGGGAGGGGCGTCCCCTAACTATGGCTACACCTTC. This gives the protein CASSPRGGASPNYGYTF.

J is TRBJ2-7 and V is TRBV5-1, with TRBD1 matching 8 bases. J lost 2 bases, V lost 3 bases, and 4 bases had no gene match. Germline V gene data show CDR1 as SGHRS and CDR2 as YFSETQ. This CDR3 contains 14 residues. The CDR3 protein is CASSWTGITYEQYF. The CDR3 coding sequence is TGCGCCAGCAGCTGGACAGGGATTACCTACGAGCAGTACTTC.

The chain recombines TRBV6-4 with TRBJ1-1; the D gene is possibly TRBD1 (5 bases). In germline, CDR1 is MRHNA, CDR2 SNTAGT. The CDR3 sequence is 16 residues long. Trimming left V 0 bases short and J 0 bases short, with 11 bases between. The CDR3, as DNA: TGTGCCAGCAGTGACTCGAGCCAGGGTCTGAACACTGAAGCTTTCTTT. This translates into CASSDSSQGLNTEAFF.

The chain recombines TRBV5-1 with TRBJ2-1; TRBD1 matches 7 bases. Losses at the gene ends were 7 bases for V and 8 bases for J; bases not matched to a gene: 18. This CDR3 has 16 amino acids. The V gene's germline CDR1 is SGHRS and CDR2 YFSETQ. The CDR3 nucleotides are TGCGCCAGCGGGGCTTCAAGGGACAGTTTCTGGCATGAGCAGTTCTTC. It is translated as CASGASRDSFWHEQFF.

The DNA of the CDR3 is TGTGCCAGCTCACCACAGGGAGCCCGCGCGGAGACCCAGTACTTC. This sequence encodes CASSPQGARAETQYF. The chain has TRBV18 and TRBJ2-5; a possible D gene is TRBD2 (5 bases). V lost 1 base and J 5 bases, leaving 14 bases between the germline ends. The CDR3 totals 15 residues. Germline CDR1 is KGHSH and CDR2 is LQKENI.

The rearrangement joins TRBV10-2 to TRBJ2-1; 9 bases align to TRBD2. Germline V lookup: CDR1 WSHSY, CDR2 SAAADI. V shed 5 bases and J 9 bases; nucleotides not matched to a gene: 5. The CDR3 length is 13 residues. Written as DNA, the CDR3 is TGCGCCAGCAGTAGTAGCGGGAGAAGTGAGCAGTTCTTC. Its protein product is CASSSSGRSEQFF.

V gene TRBV10-2 combines with J gene TRBJ2-1; 7 positions agree with TRBD2. Germline V gene lookup returns CDR1 WSHSY and CDR2 SAAADI. The trim removed 3 bases at V and 0 bases at J, leaving 17 bases unmatched. The CDR3 runs 20 residues. As DNA, the CDR3 is TGCGCCAGCAGTGACACCTTTAATCGGAAGGGCGGGAGCTCCTACAATGAGCAGTTCTTC. Translated, it gives CASSDTFNRKGGSSYNEQFF.

The V and J genes are TRBV5-1 and TRBJ2-1; no firm D call. The CDR3 length is 12 residues. CDR1 and CDR2 from the germline V gene are SGHRS and YFSETQ. V was trimmed by 0 bases and J by 7 bases, leaving 5 bases between them. The CDR3 loop is CASSLAQNEQFF. In DNA form, the CDR3 reads TGCGCCAGCAGCTTGGCCCAGAATGAGCAGTTCTTC.

The chain uses TRBV9 and TRBJ2-1; 7 positions match TRBD2. V lost 3 bases, J lost 6 bases, and 12 bases stayed unmatched. The CDR3 loop spans 16 amino acids. Germline CDR1 SGDLS, CDR2 YYNGEE. The CDR3 protein is CASSGQGLTWGNEQFF. The DNA of the CDR3 is TGTGCCAGCAGCGGCCAGGGACTAACATGGGGCAATGAGCAGTTCTTC.

V and J are TRBV6-1 and TRBJ2-3, with 10 bases lining up with TRBD1. CDR1 and CDR2 from the germline V gene are MNHNS and SASEGT. Losses at the gene ends were 2 bases for V and 7 bases for J; bases not matched to a gene: 6. This CDR3 is built from 15 residues. CDR3 sequence reads: CASSEPGQGPHTQYF. The CDR3 DNA follows: TGTGCCAGCAGTGAACCGGGACAGGGGCCGCATACGCAGTATTTT.

The chain has TRBV27 and TRBJ2-1; tentatively, D is TRBD2 (5 bases). Between the trimmed V and J ends, which lost 3 bases and 0 bases, there was a span of 9 bases. In germline, CDR1 is MNHEY, CDR2 SMNVEV (reference sequence). This CDR3 region has 15 residues. The CDR3 loop is CASSFGDFSYNEQFF. The CDR3 DNA follows: TGTGCCAGCAGTTTCGGGGATTTCTCCTACAATGAGCAGTTCTTC.

A word on this clone: A read error may account for a junction end that differs from germline. The chain joins TRBV11-2 to TRBJ1-1, with 8 bases lining up with TRBD1. The CDR3 is 14 residues long. The germline V gene encodes CDR1 SGHAT and CDR2 FQNNGV. The CDR3 DNA sequence: TGTGCCAGCAGCATAGACAGGGGGAACACTGAAGCTTTCTTT. Its protein is CASSIDRGNTEAFF.